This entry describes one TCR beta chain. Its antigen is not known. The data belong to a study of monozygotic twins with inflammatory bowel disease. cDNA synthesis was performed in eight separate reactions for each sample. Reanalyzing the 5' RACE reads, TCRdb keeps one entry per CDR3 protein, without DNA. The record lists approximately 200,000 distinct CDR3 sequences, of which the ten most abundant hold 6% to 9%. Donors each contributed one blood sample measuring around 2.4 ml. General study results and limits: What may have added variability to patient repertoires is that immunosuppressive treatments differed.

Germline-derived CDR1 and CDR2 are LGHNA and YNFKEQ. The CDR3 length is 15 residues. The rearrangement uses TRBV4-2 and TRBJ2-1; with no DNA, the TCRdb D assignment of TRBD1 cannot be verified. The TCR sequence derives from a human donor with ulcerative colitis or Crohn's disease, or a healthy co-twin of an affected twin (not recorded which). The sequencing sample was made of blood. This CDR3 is CASSQVAGQGNEQFF.